Following are 30 T cell receptor beta chains from one sample sequenced in a study of T cell responses to AZD1222 COVID-19 vaccine. Profiled with immunoSEQ multiplex PCR; TCRdb holds only in-frame clones, not every one. The sample carries about 150,000 clones, approximately 92% recorded once. The input for sequencing was peripheral blood, taken 28 days after the second AZD1222 dose. The receptors here all came from an adult who received the AZD1222 COVID-19 vaccine.

This rearrangement joins TRBV19 to TRBJ2-2; 9 bases fit TRBD2. The germline gives CDR1 LNHDA, CDR2 SQIVND (reference sequence). This CDR3 has 16 amino acids. The V segment lost 5 bases and the J segment 4 bases; nucleotides outside the gene matches: 8. CDR3 protein: CASSDHSGGGTGELFF. As DNA, the CDR3 is TGTGCCAGTAGTGATCATAGCGGGGGCGGCACCGGGGAGCTGTTTTTT.

The rearrangement joins TRBV18 to TRBJ2-5, with D uncertain. Germline V gene data show CDR1 as KGHSH and CDR2 as LQKENI. The CDR3 contains 18 residues. The germline V and J ends were trimmed by 4 bases and 1 base, with 22 bases remaining between them. In DNA, the CDR3 is TGTGCCAGCTCACAGACGCGCTCGCGGTCTCGAGGCCAAGAGACCCAGTACTTC. As protein: CASSQTRSRSRGQETQYF.

J is TRBJ1-2 and V is TRBV27, with TRBD1 identical over 7 bases. The CDR3 totals 15 residues. V shed 6 bases and J 3 bases; nucleotides not matched to a gene: 10. Germline CDR1 MNHEY, CDR2 SMNVEV (reference sequence). The CDR3 spells CASRQTTGWHYGYTF. CDR3 coding DNA: TGTGCCAGCAGGCAGACGACAGGGTGGCACTATGGCTACACCTTC.

CDR3 in amino acids: CASSESRVSNTEAFF. The CDR3 DNA sequence: TGTGCCAGCAGTGAGTCCAGGGTCTCGAACACTGAAGCTTTCTTT. The V gene is TRBV2, the J gene TRBJ1-1, with D perhaps matching TRBD1 (5 bases). The CDR3 length is 15 residues. CDR1 SNHLY and CDR2 FYNNEI come from the germline V gene. V lost 3 bases and J 1 base, leaving 12 bases between the germline ends.

The J gene is TRBJ1-1, the V gene TRBV9; 9 nucleotides match TRBD1. The V gene's germline CDR1 is SGDLS and CDR2 YYNGEE. V was clipped by 3 bases and J by 3 bases; unmatched bases: 9. This CDR3 is 16 amino acids long. The CDR3 nucleotides are TGTGCCAGCAGCGCATACAGGGGGCGCCTAGACACTGAAGCTTTCTTT. Amino acids: CASSAYRGRLDTEAFF. The whole variable domain, remainder taken from reference TRBV9 and TRBJ1-1, is DSGVTQTPKHLITATGQRVTLRCSPRSGDLSVYWYQQSLDQGLQFLIQYYNGEERAKGNILERFSAQQFPDLHSELNLSSLELGDSALYFCASSAYRGRLDTEAFFGQGTRLTVV.

This clone has only a few counts. The genes are TRBV7-8 and TRBJ2-1; 14 bases map to TRBD2. Germline values: CDR1 SGHVS, CDR2 FQNEAQ. After removal of 8 bases from V and 15 bases from J, the junction contained 15 bases not matched to a gene. CDR3 length equals 15 residues. The CDR3 region has the DNA TGTGCCAGCTATCTTCCCGGGACTAGCGGGGGTCTTTTGTTCTTC. Residues: CASYLPGTSGGLLFF.

The chain is built from TRBV6-5 and TRBJ2-2; D could derive from TRBD1 or TRBD2 (5 bases each). Germline CDR1 and CDR2: MNHEY and SVGAGI. The V and J ends lost 11 bases and 7 bases respectively, with 23 bases between them. The CDR3 sequence is 15 residues long. Here the CDR3 reads CAGGVKAGSNGELFF. The DNA for the CDR3 is TGTGCCGGAGGAGTGAAGGCAGGGAGTAACGGGGAGCTGTTTTTT.

The genes are TRBV29-1 and TRBJ1-1, with D unclear. The CDR3 has 11 amino acids. Germline-derived CDR1 and CDR2 are SQVTM and ANQGSEA. Trimming took 4 bases from V and 3 from J, leaving 6 bases between them. CDR3: CSVVGHTEAFF. CDR3 nucleotide sequence: TGCAGCGTTGTTGGGCACACTGAAGCTTTCTTT.

This clone is a singleton in its sample. This rearrangement joins TRBV28 to TRBJ2-5; D is uncertain. Germline CDR1 is MDHEN and CDR2 is SYDVKM. This CDR3 is 14 amino acids long. V was trimmed by 7 bases and J by 1 base, leaving 13 bases between them. The CDR3 loop reads CASTNPRTQETQYF. The CDR3 nucleotides are TGTGCCAGCACAAATCCAAGGACCCAAGAGACCCAGTACTTC.

The chain combines TRBV5-6 with TRBJ2-1, with a possible D match to TRBD1 (6 bases). CDR3 length: 12 residues. The V gene lost 4 bases and the J gene lost 9 bases, with 11 bases spanning the gap. Germline V gene data show CDR1 as SGHDT and CDR2 as YYEEEE. As DNA, the CDR3 is TGTGCCAGCAGCAGCCGAGGGGGTGAGCAGTTCTTC. Protein sequence: CASSSRGGEQFF.

The V gene is TRBV28, the J gene TRBJ2-2, with TRBD2 matching 8 bases. V lost 6 bases to trimming and J lost 4 bases; unmatched junction nucleotides: 13. Germline lookup yields CDR1 MDHEN and CDR2 SYDVKM. This CDR3 spans 17 amino acids. The CDR3 loop reads CASRPGGAGVITGELFF. The CDR3 DNA reads TGTGCCAGCAGGCCCGGGGGAGCGGGGGTTATCACCGGGGAGCTGTTTTTT.

This clone was counted only a few times. The chain recombines TRBV27 with TRBJ2-7; tentatively, D is TRBD1 (6 bases). CDR1 is MNHEY, CDR2 SMNVEV, per germline (reference sequence). V was pared by 5 bases and J by 3 bases, with 17 bases between. The CDR3 length is 15 residues. CDR3 in amino acids: CASSVDRQRGYEQYF. CDR3 nucleotide sequence: TGTGCCAGCAGTGTGGACAGACAGAGGGGCTACGAGCAGTACTTC.

This chain joins TRBV12-3 or TRBV12-4 and TRBJ2-2; D is undetermined. V was pared by 6 bases and J by 6 bases, with 11 bases between. This CDR3 comprises 13 residues. The CDR3 region has the DNA TGTGCCAGCAGAGTAAGGGAATCCGGGGAGCTGTTTTTT. The encoded protein is CASRVRESGELFF.

The chain joins TRBV6-1 to TRBJ1-2; D possibly corresponds to TRBD1 (5 bases). V shed 0 bases and J shed 0 bases, with 11 bases lying between them. Germline CDR1 MNHNS, CDR2 SASEGT. The CDR3 runs to 16 residues. In DNA, the CDR3 is TGTGCCAGCAGTGAAGCGCTTCGGGGGACTAACTATGGCTACACCTTC. Translated: CASSEALRGTNYGYTF.

V gene TRBV7-9 combines with J gene TRBJ2-2; 10 bases agree with TRBD2. CDR3 length equals 15 residues. CDR1 is SEHNR, CDR2 FQNEAQ, per germline (reference sequence). Trimming at V came to 5 bases and at J to 5 bases, leaving 5 bases not matched to a gene. Here the CDR3 DNA reads TGTGCCAGCAGCCCTAGCGGGGGACCTACCGGGGAGCTGTTTTTT. Translation: CASSPSGGPTGELFF.

The chain links TRBV5-1 to TRBJ2-7; 8 bases line up with TRBD1. This CDR3 has 17 residues. J was trimmed by 3 bases and V by 0 bases; bases with no gene match: 11. Germline CDR1 and CDR2: SGHRS and YFSETQ. The CDR3: CASSLGRSGGLNYEQYF. CDR3 bases: TGCGCCAGCAGCTTGGGACGGTCAGGGGGCCTAAACTACGAGCAGTACTTC.

The rearrangement uses TRBV10-1 and TRBJ2-1; 13 positions match TRBD2. In germline, CDR1 is WNHNN, CDR2 SYGVQD (reference sequence). The ends lost 0 bases at V and 7 bases at J; junction bases unmatched: 6. The CDR3 consists of 17 residues. CDR3 loop: CASSESKLAGGPNEQFF. CDR3 nucleotide sequence: TGCGCCAGCAGTGAGTCGAAACTAGCGGGGGGGCCGAATGAGCAGTTCTTC.

The gene calls are TRBV7-6 and TRBJ1-1; the D is unclear. With 2 bases removed from V and 2 bases from J, the gap between germline ends came to 12 bases. Germline V gene lookup returns CDR1 SGHVS and CDR2 FNYEAQ. This CDR3 region has 15 residues. The CDR3 DNA reads TGTGCCAGCAGCTTAAGACCCTGGGATAACACTGAAGCTTTCTTT. Protein product: CASSLRPWDNTEAFF.

V is TRBV28 and J is TRBJ1-1; D is perhaps TRBD1 (6 bases). Germline CDR1 MDHEN, CDR2 SYDVKM. The V end was cut by 3 bases, the J end by 1 base, with 30 bases between. The CDR3 extends over 21 amino acids. The CDR3 sequence: CASSFPMAGVGVVRGNTEAFF. Here the CDR3 DNA reads TGTGCCAGCAGTTTCCCTATGGCAGGGGTAGGGGTTGTAAGGGGGAACACTGAAGCTTTCTTT.

The rearrangement uses TRBV7-9 and TRBJ1-1, with 9 bases fitting TRBD1. The CDR3 loop spans 15 amino acids. Germline trimming cut 5 bases from V and 1 base from J; bases unmatched to any gene: 5. CDR1 SEHNR and CDR2 FQNEAQ come from the germline V gene (reference sequence). As DNA, the CDR3 is TGTGCCAGCAGCACCCGGACAGGGGCGAACACTGAAGCTTTCTTT. Protein product: CASSTRTGANTEAFF.

The chain carries TRBV5-1 and TRBJ2-7; D is undetermined. Germline CDR1 and CDR2: SGHRS and YFSETQ. V was cut by 7 bases and J by 0 bases, with 11 bases left in between. This CDR3 spans 13 amino acids. This CDR3 reads CASAPQNSYEQYF. CDR3 nucleotides: TGCGCCAGCGCTCCCCAGAACTCCTACGAGCAGTACTTC. Complete variable domain (other parts from reference TRBV5-1 and TRBJ2-7): KAGVTQTPRYLIKTRGQQVTLSCSPISGHRSVSWYQQTPGQGLQFLFEYFSETQRNKGNFPGRFSGRQFSNSRSEMNVSTLELGDSALYLCASAPQNSYEQYFGPGTRLTVT.

V and J are TRBV3-1 (or the pseudogene TRBV3-2) and TRBJ1-2; no firm D call. Germline CDR1 is LGHDT and CDR2 is YNNKEL (reference sequence). This CDR3 is 15 amino acids long. With 1 base removed from V and 4 bases from J, the gap between germline ends came to 13 bases. CDR3 amino acids: CASSQVPGVAYGYTF. In nucleotides, the CDR3 is TGTGCCAGCAGCCAAGTACCGGGTGTCGCCTATGGCTACACCTTC.

This chain joins TRBV7-9 and TRBJ2-2, with D maybe TRBD1 (5 bases). Germline V gene data show CDR1 as SEHNR and CDR2 as FQNEAQ (reference sequence). The V and J ends lost 7 bases and 6 bases respectively, with 15 bases between them. This CDR3 has 14 amino acids. The CDR3 loop reads CASMEQGNSGELFF. The CDR3 nucleotides read TGTGCCAGCATGGAGCAGGGAAATTCCGGGGAGCTGTTTTTT.

The V call is TRBV4-1, the J call TRBJ2-2; a possible D gene is TRBD1 (5 bases). V was cut by 1 base and J by 5 bases, with 14 bases left in between. CDR1 and CDR2 (germline): MGHRA, YSYEKL. The CDR3 covers 16 residues. CDR3 sequence reads: CASSQVGRVGTGELFF. CDR3 bases: TGCGCCAGCAGCCAAGTGGGCAGGGTTGGTACCGGGGAGCTGTTTTTT.

The J gene is TRBJ1-1, the V gene TRBV28, with 11 bases matching TRBD1. V was pared by 3 bases and J by 12 bases, with 3 bases of the junction left unmatched. The CDR3 contains 12 residues. Germline CDR1 reads MDHEN; CDR2 reads SYDVKM. The chain's CDR3 is CASSLDRGRSFF. CDR3 DNA sequence: TGTGCCAGCAGTTTGGACAGGGGGCGTTCTTTCTTT.

V gene TRBV7-8 combines with J gene TRBJ1-6; D possibly corresponds to TRBD1 (5 bases). Trimming cost V 5 bases and J 6 bases, with 8 bases left between them. The CDR3 sequence is 13 residues long. Germline V gene data show CDR1 as SGHVS and CDR2 as FQNEAQ. The chain's CDR3 is CASSRQINSPLHF. CDR3 in DNA: TGTGCCAGCAGCCGACAGATTAATTCACCCCTCCACTTT.

This clone was counted only a few times. The J gene is TRBJ2-1, the V gene TRBV6-4, with 7 bases that match TRBD1. The CDR3 spans 14 residues. Germline CDR1 MRHNA, CDR2 SNTAGT. V shed 0 bases, J shed 8 bases, and the junction held 4 bases outside the gene matches. DNA for the CDR3: TGTGCCAGCAGTGACTCGACAGGGTCGCATGAGCAGTTCTTC. It is translated as CASSDSTGSHEQFF.

The V and J genes are TRBV2 and TRBJ2-4, with 7 bases matching TRBD1. This CDR3 has 12 amino acids. Trimming removed 6 bases from V and 8 bases from J; junction bases left unmatched: 4. CDR1 and CDR2 (germline): SNHLY, FYNNEI. The CDR3 coding sequence is TGTGCCAGCAGCCCCACAGGGGACATTCAGTACTTC. Translated: CASSPTGDIQYF.

This chain uses TRBV28 with TRBJ2-3, with D hard to call. V lost 6 bases and J 2 bases, leaving 3 bases between the germline ends. This CDR3 is 11 amino acids long. Germline V gives CDR1 MDHEN, CDR2 SYDVKM. As DNA, the CDR3 is TGTGCCAGCAGCACCACAGATACGCAGTATTTT. It yields the protein CASSTTDTQYF. The variable domain in full, with the rest retrieved from reference TRBV28 and TRBJ2-3, is DVKVTQSSRYLVKRTGEKVFLECVQDMDHENMFWYRQDPGLGLRLIYFSYDVKMKEKGDIPEGYSVSREKKERFSLILESASTNQTSMYLCASSTTDTQYFGPGTRLTVL.

V gene TRBV9 combines with J gene TRBJ1-2; no reliable D call. The CDR3 spans 13 residues. Germline values: CDR1 SGDLS, CDR2 YYNGEE. Trimming left V 0 bases short and J 7 bases short, with 10 bases between. The CDR3 spells CASSVDREPGYTF. CDR3 coding DNA: TGTGCCAGCAGCGTAGATAGGGAGCCTGGCTACACCTTC.